This passage covers 7 T cell receptor beta chains from one sample sequenced in a study of blood T cells in healthy people across ages. Through a sample-barcoded 5' primer and a J-beta primer mix, a second PCR was run for roughly 6 to 11 cycles. From the 5' RACE reads, TCRdb called clonotypes with MiXCR, one entry per CDR3 protein. The sample has over 500,000 distinct CDR3 sequences, roughly a quarter seen once. This sample was also put to use in a study of T cells of mothers and their children.

The sequencing sample was made of blood. The receptors derive from a boy between 2 and 10 years old in good health.

This clonotype was found a few times. This chain links TRBV7-9 with TRBJ2-5; no reliable D call. CDR3 length: 15 amino acids. The V end was cut by 6 bases, the J end by 2 bases, with 16 bases between. Germline lookup yields CDR1 SEHNR and CDR2 FQNEAQ (reference sequence). The CDR3 sequence: CASSPGPPRQETQYF. In DNA, the CDR3 is TGTGCCAGCAGTCCCGGGCCTCCCCGGCAAGAGACCCAGTACTTC.

V is TRBV9 and J is TRBJ2-1; TRBD2 matches 10 bases. Trimming took 4 bases from V and 7 from J; bases not matched to a gene: 8. The CDR3 totals 15 residues. The germline V gene has CDR1 SGDLS and CDR2 YYNGEE. The CDR3 is CASSRMLSGGNEQFF. CDR3 sequence (DNA): TGTGCCAGCAGCCGGATGCTTAGCGGGGGGAATGAGCAGTTCTTC.

The chain couples TRBV10-3 to TRBJ1-4, with a weak D call TRBD1 (5 bases). The CDR3 spans 15 residues. Between the trimmed V and J ends, which lost 6 bases and 8 bases, there was a span of 19 bases. CDR1 is ENHRY and CDR2 is SYGVKD in the germline V gene. The DNA for the CDR3 is TGTGCCATCAGCCAGGGCCCCTCTGGAGGAGAAAAACTGTTTTTT. This gives the protein CAISQGPSGGEKLFF.

The J gene is TRBJ2-1, the V gene TRBV6-2 or TRBV6-3; D is undetermined. The J call could be wrong; TRBJ2-7 is a better fit for the DNA end. Germline V CDR1 and CDR2: MNHEY, SVGEGT. The CDR3 is 14 residues long. CDR3 nucleotide sequence: TGTGCCAGCAGTTACGTGGCTCCCTCCTACGAGCAGTACTTC. It is translated as CASSYVAPSYEQYF.

This chain uses TRBV4-1 with TRBJ2-7; D possibly corresponds to TRBD2 (5 bases). Trimming left V 1 base short and J 4 bases short, with 11 bases between. This CDR3 has 14 amino acids. CDR1 and CDR2 (germline): MGHRA, YSYEKL. In DNA, the CDR3 is TGCGCCAGCAGCCAAGGGAGGTATCAGTACGAGCAGTACTTC. It specifies CASSQGRYQYEQYF.

CDR3 residues: CASSQVGGLASYEQYF. The CDR3 DNA follows: TGCGCCAGCAGCCAAGTTGGGGGGCTAGCGAGCTACGAGCAGTACTTC. The chain combines TRBV4-3 with TRBJ2-7; D may match TRBD1 or TRBD2 (6 bases each). Between the trimmed V and J ends, which lost 1 base and 3 bases, there was a span of 16 bases. Germline V CDR1 and CDR2: LGHNA, YSLEER. The CDR3 sequence is 16 residues long.

The sample holds a few counts of this clonotype. The chain is built from TRBV9 and TRBJ2-2; the match to TRBD1 covers 8 bases. Germline V lookup: CDR1 SGDLS, CDR2 YYNGEE. After removal of 6 bases from V and 2 bases from J, the junction contained 3 bases not matched to a gene. This CDR3 comprises 14 residues. CDR3 sequence reads: CASTGGSNTGELFF. The CDR3 nucleotides read TGTGCCAGCACAGGGGGCTCCAACACCGGGGAGCTGTTTTTT.